A selection of T cell receptor beta chains follows, all from one sample in a study of cytotoxic CD8 clonotypes in ibrutinib-treated CLL. Sequenced by immunoSEQ multiplex PCR; TCRdb stores in-frame clones only, minus some. In the table there are 200,000 to 250,000 clones, 70% of which are singletons. The specimen was PBMCs, collected after 24 months of ibrutinib treatment. All receptors come from a human donor with chronic lymphocytic leukemia. Each CDR3 is given with its conserved first and last residue. D genes are given only for firm matches. The size field is filled for only some rows; it gives once, few, many or a size class.

J gene: TRBJ2-3; D gene: .; clone size: .; V gene: TRBV7-9; CDR3 DNA: TGTGCCAGCAGCTCCGGGACCCACGCGGATACGCAGTATTTT; CDR3 protein: CASSSGTHADTQYF
J gene: TRBJ2-7; D gene: TRBD1; clone size: .; V gene: TRBV7-3; CDR3 DNA: TGTGCCAGCAGCCCCAACAGGGGACATCGCTACGAGCAGTACTTC; CDR3 protein: CASSPNRGHRYEQYF
J gene: TRBJ2-4; D gene: .; clone size: .; V gene: TRBV9; CDR3 DNA: TGTGCCAGCAGCGTGGGGGCTCTAGCCAAAAACATTCAGTACTTC; CDR3 protein: CASSVGALAKNIQYF
J gene: TRBJ1-4; D gene: .; clone size: .; V gene: TRBV6-1; CDR3 DNA: TGTGCCACCAATCCGGGACCGACTAATGAAAAACTGTTTTTT; CDR3 protein: CATNPGPTNEKLFF
J gene: TRBJ1-5; D gene: .; clone size: .; V gene: TRBV9; CDR3 DNA: TGTGCCAGCAGCCCCCAGGGTGTCTCTAATCAGCCCCAGCATTTT; CDR3 protein: CASSPQGVSNQPQHF
J gene: TRBJ2-5; D gene: .; clone size: .; V gene: TRBV7-6; CDR3 DNA: TGTGCCAGCAGCTTAGCATCAAGTGTTATCAAAGAGACCCAGTACTTC; CDR3 protein: CASSLASSVIKETQYF
J gene: TRBJ2-2; D gene: TRBD2; clone size: .; V gene: TRBV27; CDR3 DNA: TGTGCCAGCAGTCTCCTCCGACTAGCTGATAGGACCGGGGAGCTGTTTTTT; CDR3 protein: CASSLLRLADRTGELFF
J gene: TRBJ2-1; D gene: .; clone size: few; V gene: TRBV29-1; CDR3 DNA: TGCAGCGTTGAAGACGGGGGCGAGCAGTTCTTC; CDR3 protein: CSVEDGGEQFF
J gene: TRBJ1-2; D gene: .; clone size: .; V gene: TRBV7-9; CDR3 DNA: TGTGCCAGCAGCTTAGAGTACGGACCTAACTATGGCTACACCTTC; CDR3 protein: CASSLEYGPNYGYTF
J gene: TRBJ2-5; D gene: TRBD2; clone size: .; V gene: TRBV30; CDR3 DNA: TGTGCCTGGAAAGAAGCGGGAGTGGAGACCCAGTACTTC; CDR3 protein: CAWKEAGVETQYF
J gene: TRBJ2-7; D gene: TRBD1; clone size: .; V gene: TRBV5-1; CDR3 DNA: TGCGCCAGCAGCTCGGGGACAGGGGACTACGAGCAGTACTTC; CDR3 protein: CASSSGTGDYEQYF
J gene: TRBJ1-4; D gene: .; clone size: .; V gene: TRBV2; CDR3 DNA: TGTGCCAGCAGTGCAAGGGTGGGATATGAAAAACTGTTTTTT; CDR3 protein: CASSARVGYEKLFF
J gene: TRBJ1-2; D gene: .; clone size: once; V gene: TRBV29-1; CDR3 DNA: TGCAGCCTTAATTTGCTAACCGGGACTGAAGATGGCTACACCTTC; CDR3 protein: CSLNLLTGTEDGYTF
J gene: TRBJ1-1; D gene: .; clone size: .; V gene: TRBV5-1; CDR3 DNA: TGCGCCAGCAGCTTGACGGGCGCCAACACTGAAGCTTTCTTT; CDR3 protein: CASSLTGANTEAFF